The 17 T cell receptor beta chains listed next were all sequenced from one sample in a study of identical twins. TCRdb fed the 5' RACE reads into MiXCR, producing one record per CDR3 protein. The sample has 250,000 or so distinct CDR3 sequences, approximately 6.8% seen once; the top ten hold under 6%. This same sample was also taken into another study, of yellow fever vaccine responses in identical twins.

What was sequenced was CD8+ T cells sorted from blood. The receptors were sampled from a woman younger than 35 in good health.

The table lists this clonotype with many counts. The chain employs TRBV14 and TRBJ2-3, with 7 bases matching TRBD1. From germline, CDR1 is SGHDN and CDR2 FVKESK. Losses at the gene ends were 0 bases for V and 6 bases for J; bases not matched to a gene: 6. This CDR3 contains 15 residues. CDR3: CASSQDLGTADTQYF. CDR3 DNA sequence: TGTGCCAGCAGCCAAGATCTTGGGACAGCGGATACGCAGTATTTT.

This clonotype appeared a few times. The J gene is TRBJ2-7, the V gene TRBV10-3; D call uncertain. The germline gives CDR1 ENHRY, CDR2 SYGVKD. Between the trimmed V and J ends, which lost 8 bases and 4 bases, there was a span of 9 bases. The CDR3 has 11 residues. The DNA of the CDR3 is TGTGCCATCGGGCCAGGATACGAGCAGTACTTC. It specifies CAIGPGYEQYF.

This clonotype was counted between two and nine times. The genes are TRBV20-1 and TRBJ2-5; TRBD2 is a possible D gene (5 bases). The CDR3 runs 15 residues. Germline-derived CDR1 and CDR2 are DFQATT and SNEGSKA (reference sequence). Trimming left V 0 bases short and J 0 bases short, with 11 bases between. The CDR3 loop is CSAREYTGDQETQYF. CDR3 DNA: TGCAGTGCTAGAGAGTATACCGGGGACCAAGAGACCCAGTACTTC.

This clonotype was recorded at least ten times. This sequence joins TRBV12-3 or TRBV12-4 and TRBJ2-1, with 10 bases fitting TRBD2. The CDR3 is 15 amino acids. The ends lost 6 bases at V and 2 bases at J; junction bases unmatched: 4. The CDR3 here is CASRLSGGAYNEQFF. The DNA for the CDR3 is TGTGCCAGCAGATTAAGCGGGGGGGCCTACAATGAGCAGTTCTTC.

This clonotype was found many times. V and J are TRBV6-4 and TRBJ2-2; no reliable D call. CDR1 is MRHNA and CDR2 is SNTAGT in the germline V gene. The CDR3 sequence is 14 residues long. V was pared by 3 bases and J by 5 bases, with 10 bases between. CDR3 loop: CASSESLETGELFF. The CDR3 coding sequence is TGTGCCAGCAGTGAATCCTTAGAAACCGGGGAGCTGTTTTTT.

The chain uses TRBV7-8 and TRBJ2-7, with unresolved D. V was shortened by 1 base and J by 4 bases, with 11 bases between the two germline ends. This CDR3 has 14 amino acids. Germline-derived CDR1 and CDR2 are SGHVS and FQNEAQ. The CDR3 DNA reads TGTGCCAGCAGCTTAGAGGATAAGGAGTACGAGCAGTACTTC. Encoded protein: CASSLEDKEYEQYF.

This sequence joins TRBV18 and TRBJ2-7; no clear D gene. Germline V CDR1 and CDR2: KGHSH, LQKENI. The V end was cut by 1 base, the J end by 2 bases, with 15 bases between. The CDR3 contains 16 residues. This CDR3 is CASSPRYRAATYEQYF. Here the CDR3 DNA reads TGTGCCAGCTCACCACGATATCGGGCCGCCACCTACGAGCAGTACTTC. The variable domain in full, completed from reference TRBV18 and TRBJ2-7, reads NAGVMQNPRHLVRRRGQEARLRCSPMKGHSHVYWYRQLPEEGLKFMVYLQKENIIDESGMPKERFSAEFPKEGPSILRIQQVVRGDSAAYFCASSPRYRAATYEQYFGPGTRLTVT.

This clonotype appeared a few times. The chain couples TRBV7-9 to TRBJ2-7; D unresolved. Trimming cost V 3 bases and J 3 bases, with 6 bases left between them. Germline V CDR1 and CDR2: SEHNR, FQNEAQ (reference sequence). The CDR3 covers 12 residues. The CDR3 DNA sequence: TGTGCCAGCAGCTTGAACAACTACGAGCAGTACTTC. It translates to CASSLNNYEQYF.

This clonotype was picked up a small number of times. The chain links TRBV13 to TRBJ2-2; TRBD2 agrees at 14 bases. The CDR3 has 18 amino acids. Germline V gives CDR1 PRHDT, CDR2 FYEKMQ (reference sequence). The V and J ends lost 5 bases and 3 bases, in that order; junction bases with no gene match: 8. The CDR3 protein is CASSPGLAGASDTGELFF. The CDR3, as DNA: TGTGCCAGCAGCCCGGGACTAGCGGGAGCTTCGGACACCGGGGAGCTGTTTTTT.

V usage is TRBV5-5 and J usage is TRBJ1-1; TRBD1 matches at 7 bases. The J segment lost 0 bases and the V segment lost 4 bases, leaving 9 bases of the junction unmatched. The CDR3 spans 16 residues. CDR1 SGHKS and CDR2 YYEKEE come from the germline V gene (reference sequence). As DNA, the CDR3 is TGTGCCAGCAGCGGAACAGGGGAGGGGATGAACACTGAAGCTTTCTTT. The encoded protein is CASSGTGEGMNTEAFF. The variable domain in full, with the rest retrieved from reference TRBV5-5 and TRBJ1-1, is DAGVTQSPTHLIKTRGQQVTLRCSPISGHKSVSWYQQVLGQGPQFIFQYYEKEERGRGNFPDRFSARQFPNYSSELNVNALLLGDSALYLCASSGTGEGMNTEAFFGQGTRLTVV.

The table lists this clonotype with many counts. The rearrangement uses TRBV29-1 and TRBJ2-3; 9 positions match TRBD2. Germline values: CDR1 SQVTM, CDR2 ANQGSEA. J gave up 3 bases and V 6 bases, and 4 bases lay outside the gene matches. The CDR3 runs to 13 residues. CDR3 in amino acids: CSVSSGRTDTQYF. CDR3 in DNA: TGCAGCGTGAGTAGCGGGAGAACAGATACGCAGTATTTT.

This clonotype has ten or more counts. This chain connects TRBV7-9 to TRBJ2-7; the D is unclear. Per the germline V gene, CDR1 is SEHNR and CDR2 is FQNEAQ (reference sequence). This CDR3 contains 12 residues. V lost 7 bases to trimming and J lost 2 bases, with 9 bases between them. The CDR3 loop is CASMGTTYEQYF. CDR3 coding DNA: TGTGCCAGCATGGGAACAACCTACGAGCAGTACTTC.

CDR3 bases: TGTGCCAGCACCGGATCAGGGGCCGGGTACAATGAGCAGTTCTTC. Translated: CASTGSGAGYNEQFF. The V call is TRBV9, the J call TRBJ2-1, with D possibly TRBD1 on 6 matching bases. The CDR3 totals 15 residues. V lost 6 bases and J lost 4, with 17 bases in between. Looked up from germline, CDR1 is SGDLS and CDR2 is YYNGEE.

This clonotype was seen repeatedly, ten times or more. The CDR3 DNA reads TGTGCCAGCAGCTTAGTGAGGACAGGGGGAACAGATACGCAGTATTTT. It codes for CASSLVRTGGTDTQYF. J is TRBJ2-3 and V is TRBV7-8, with 10 positions matching TRBD1. The CDR3 length is 16 residues. J lost 3 bases, V lost 1 base, and 4 bases had no gene match. Germline CDR1 and CDR2: SGHVS and FQNEAQ.

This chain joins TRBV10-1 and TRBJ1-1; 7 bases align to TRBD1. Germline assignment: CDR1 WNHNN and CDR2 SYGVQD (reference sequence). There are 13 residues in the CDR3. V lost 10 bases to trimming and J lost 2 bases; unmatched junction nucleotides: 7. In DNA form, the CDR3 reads TGCGCCACCAATACAGGGGATAACACTGAAGCTTTCTTT. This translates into CATNTGDNTEAFF.

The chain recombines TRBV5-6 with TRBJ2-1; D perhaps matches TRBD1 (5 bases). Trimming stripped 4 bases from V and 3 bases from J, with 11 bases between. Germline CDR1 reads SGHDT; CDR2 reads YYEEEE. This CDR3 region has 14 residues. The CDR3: CASSPGQLYNEQFF. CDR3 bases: TGTGCCAGCAGCCCAGGGCAGCTCTACAATGAGCAGTTCTTC.

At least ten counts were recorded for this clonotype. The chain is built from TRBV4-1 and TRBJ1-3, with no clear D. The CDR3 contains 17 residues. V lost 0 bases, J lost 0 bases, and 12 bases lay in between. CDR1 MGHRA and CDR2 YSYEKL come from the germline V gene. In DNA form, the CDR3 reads TGCGCCAGCAGCCAAGATGGTGCAGTACGCTCTGGAAACACCATATATTTT. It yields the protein CASSQDGAVRSGNTIYF.